The 9 T cell receptor beta chains given below trace back to one sample, sequenced in a study of blood T cell repertoires in COVID-19. Produced via immunoSEQ multiplex PCR; TCRdb's table is partial and in-frame only. The table lists approximately 68,000 clones, around 87% of them singletons. Sequencing input: peripheral blood. The receptors originated from a man in his fifties with active COVID-19.

The chain uses TRBV6-2 or TRBV6-3 and TRBJ1-1, with TRBD1 as a possible D gene (6 bases). V dropped 6 bases and J dropped 1 base, with 15 bases sitting between them. Germline CDR1 MNHEY, CDR2 SVGEGT. This CDR3 contains 15 residues. The CDR3 DNA reads as TGTGCCAGCAGCCCAAGGGCGGGGGCGAACACTGAAGCTTTCTTT. Its protein is CASSPRAGANTEAFF.

The rearrangement uses TRBV6-2 or TRBV6-3 and TRBJ2-1; D ambiguous. Deletions cut 0 bases from V and 1 base from J, with 7 bases between. This CDR3 region has 15 residues. Germline V gives CDR1 MNHEY, CDR2 SVGEGT. The CDR3 DNA is TGTGCCAGCAGTTACTCTCCCTCGTCCTACAATGAGCAGTTCTTC. Amino acids: CASSYSPSSYNEQFF.

This clone was seen a single time. V gene TRBV28 combines with J gene TRBJ1-4; 7 bases align to TRBD1. Germline V gene data show CDR1 as MDHEN and CDR2 as SYDVKM. The V gene end was trimmed by 6 bases and the J gene end by 3 bases; junction bases not matched to a gene: 10. This CDR3 contains 16 residues. DNA for the CDR3: TGTGCCAGCAGCCGACTCGACAGGGATGCTAATGAAAAACTGTTTTTT. Translated: CASSRLDRDANEKLFF. The full variable domain, completed using reference TRBV28 and TRBJ1-4, is DVKVTQSSRYLVKRTGEKVFLECVQDMDHENMFWYRQDPGLGLRLIYFSYDVKMKEKGDIPEGYSVSREKKERFSLILESASTNQTSMYLCASSRLDRDANEKLFFGSGTQLSVL.

The chain couples TRBV7-8 to TRBJ1-4; D is unclear. CDR1 SGHVS and CDR2 FQNEAQ come from the germline V gene. This CDR3 contains 15 residues. The ends were cut back, 2 bases at V and 10 bases at J, with 17 bases in the middle. CDR3 loop: CASSLISGRFGKLFF. The CDR3 nucleotides read TGTGCCAGCAGCTTAATTTCAGGTCGGTTTGGAAAACTGTTTTTT. Complete variable domain (other parts from reference TRBV7-8 and TRBJ1-4): GAGVSQSPRYKVAKRGQDVALRCDPISGHVSLFWYQQALGQGPEFLTYFQNEAQLDKSGLPSDRFFAERPEGSVSTLKIQRTQQEDSAVYLCASSLISGRFGKLFFGSGTQLSVL.

The J gene is TRBJ2-6, the V gene TRBV10-3; TRBD1 agrees at 8 bases. Germline loops: CDR1 ENHRY, CDR2 SYGVKD. This CDR3 has 19 amino acids. V was clipped by 8 bases and J by 8 bases; unmatched bases: 23. The CDR3 DNA sequence: TGTGCCATCCGTAGGGGGGCAGTCCCAACACAGGGGGGCACCAACGTCCTGACTTTC. This sequence encodes CAIRRGAVPTQGGTNVLTF.

The chain uses TRBV19 and TRBJ1-4, with TRBD1 identical over 11 bases. This CDR3 contains 16 residues. Per the germline V gene, CDR1 is LNHDA and CDR2 is SQIVND (reference sequence). V lost 5 bases and J lost 8; bases outside the gene matches: 10. The CDR3 nucleotides read TGTGCCAGTAGTGGCCGGGACAGGGGGATTCGAGAAAAACTGTTTTTT. It specifies CASSGRDRGIREKLFF.

The chain carries TRBV4-1 and TRBJ1-3; D not certain. Between the trimmed V and J ends, which lost 0 bases and 2 bases, there was a span of 8 bases. The CDR3 length is 15 residues. CDR1 is MGHRA and CDR2 is YSYEKL in the germline V gene. Here the CDR3 reads CASSQDARAGNTIYF. DNA of the CDR3: TGCGCCAGCAGCCAAGATGCACGAGCTGGAAACACCATATATTTT.

The V gene is TRBV24-1, the J gene TRBJ2-5, with 7 nucleotides matching TRBD1. This CDR3 contains 13 residues. The V gene end was trimmed by 4 bases and the J gene end by 5 bases; junction bases not matched to a gene: 3. The germline gives CDR1 KGHDR, CDR2 SFDVKD. CDR3 bases: TGTGCCACCAGTGACGGGGACAGCGAGACCCAGTACTTC. It specifies CATSDGDSETQYF.

The chain couples TRBV6-5 to TRBJ1-3; D gene unclear. Trimming pared 5 bases from V and 8 bases from J, leaving 10 bases between. CDR1 is MNHEY and CDR2 is SVGAGI in the germline V gene. The CDR3 spans 12 residues. The CDR3, as DNA: TGTGCCAGCAGTACCCCCCCGGACACCATATATTTT. Translation gives CASSTPPDTIYF.